Each of the 20 T cell receptor beta chains below was sequenced from the same sample in a study of cytomegalovirus exposure and HLA in healthy donors. The primer mix had 60 Vbeta and 13 Jbeta primers. The repertoire was sequenced with immunoSEQ multiplex PCR; TCRdb's copy has only in-frame clones and lacks some. This table holds over 95,000 clones, roughly 67% found once. Sequences were obtained from PBMCs. These receptor sequences come from a young man in good health and CMV-seropositive.

The chain uses TRBV2 and TRBJ2-3, with 7 bases lining up with TRBD2. CDR3 length: 15 amino acids. V dropped 7 bases and J dropped 0; count of bases not matched to a gene: 7. Per the germline V gene, CDR1 is SNHLY and CDR2 is FYNNEI. The chain's CDR3 is CASKTSPISTDTQYF. The CDR3 bases are TGTGCCAGCAAGACTAGCCCGATTAGCACAGATACGCAGTATTTT. Complete variable domain (other parts from reference TRBV2 and TRBJ2-3): EPEVTQTPSHQVTQMGQEVILRCVPISNHLYFYWYRQILGQKVEFLVSFYNNEISEKSEIFDDQFSVERPDGSNFTLKIRSTKLEDSAMYFCASKTSPISTDTQYFGPGTRLTVL.

This clone was observed once. The chain employs TRBV29-1 and TRBJ2-1; D unresolved. Germline V gene data show CDR1 as SQVTM and CDR2 as ANQGSEA. V was pared by 4 bases and J by 0 bases, with 10 bases between. The CDR3 is 14 residues long. The CDR3 DNA reads TGCAGCGTTGCTAAAGTCCTCTCCTACAATGAGCAGTTCTTC. Protein product: CSVAKVLSYNEQFF.

This clone has a handful of counts. The chain couples TRBV7-2 to TRBJ2-1; possible D gene TRBD2, 5 bases. The germline V gene has CDR1 SGHTA and CDR2 FQGNSA. The CDR3 length is 13 residues. V lost 4 bases and J lost 9, with 13 bases in between. CDR3 in DNA: TGTGCCAGCAGCTCCTACCTAACTAGTGAGCAGTTCTTC. Translating gives CASSSYLTSEQFF.

The chain uses TRBV25-1 and TRBJ2-3; 9 bases map to TRBD2. The V and J ends lost 4 bases and 6 bases, in that order; junction bases with no gene match: 8. The CDR3 is 15 residues long. Germline V lookup: CDR1 MGHDK, CDR2 SYGVNS. The CDR3 reads CASSGTWTSVDTQYF. In DNA, the CDR3 is TGTGCCAGCAGTGGGACTTGGACTAGCGTCGATACGCAGTATTTT. The full variable domain, rest sourced from reference TRBV25-1 and TRBJ2-3, is EADIYQTPRYLVIGTGKKITLECSQTMGHDKMYWYQQDPGMELHLIHYSYGVNSTEKGDLSSESTVSRIRTEHFPLTLESARPSHTSQYLCASSGTWTSVDTQYFGPGTRLTVL.

The chain carries TRBV7-9 and TRBJ1-1; D possibly corresponds to TRBD1 (5 bases). Germline V gene data show CDR1 as SEHNR and CDR2 as FQNEAQ (reference sequence). The CDR3 loop spans 15 amino acids. Between the trimmed V and J ends, which lost 7 bases and 1 base, there was a span of 16 bases. This chain's CDR3 is CASIPFNTGNTEAFF. Here the CDR3 DNA reads TGTGCCAGCATCCCTTTCAATACAGGGAACACTGAAGCTTTCTTT.

The chain couples TRBV2 to TRBJ1-6; TRBD1 is a possible D gene (6 bases). The CDR3 is made up of 15 amino acids. Per germline, CDR1 SNHLY and CDR2 FYNNEI. Trimming cost V 4 bases and J 5 bases, with 12 bases left between them. CDR3 sequence reads: CASSGPGTNNSPLHF. In nucleotides, the CDR3 is TGTGCCAGCAGTGGCCCGGGGACAAATAATTCACCCCTCCACTTT.

This clone was seen only a few times. In DNA form, the CDR3 reads TGTGCCAGCAGTTACTCGGGACAGATTAACACTGAAGCTTTCTTT. This gives the protein CASSYSGQINTEAFF. The gene calls are TRBV6-5 and TRBJ1-1; TRBD1 matches 7 bases. Germline trimming cut 0 bases from V and 2 bases from J; bases unmatched to any gene: 3. CDR1 and CDR2 from the germline V gene are MNHEY and SVGAGI. There are 15 residues in the CDR3.

This chain links TRBV27 with TRBJ1-2; 8 nucleotides line up with TRBD1. The CDR3 loop spans 15 amino acids. With V trimmed by 7 bases and J by 2 bases, 9 bases remained unmatched. Germline CDR1 is MNHEY and CDR2 is SMNVEV (reference sequence). CDR3 nucleotide sequence: TGTGCCAGCACAACCAACAGGGGGGGAAACTATGGCTACACCTTC. This gives the protein CASTTNRGGNYGYTF.

The J gene is TRBJ2-5, the V gene TRBV4-2, with D unclear. Germline lookup yields CDR1 LGHNA and CDR2 YNFKEQ. The V end was cut by 4 bases, the J end by 5 bases, with 14 bases between. CDR3 length: 14 amino acids. CDR3 sequence: CASSRQELSETQYF. DNA of the CDR3: TGTGCCAGCAGCCGCCAGGAACTCTCGGAGACCCAGTACTTC.

This chain joins TRBV10-1 and TRBJ2-3, with unresolved D. The CDR3 length is 16 residues. In germline, CDR1 is WNHNN, CDR2 SYGVQD (reference sequence). Trimming removed 4 bases at V and 2 bases at J, with 16 bases between. The CDR3 sequence is CASSGDYLGSTDTQYF. CDR3 bases: TGCGCCAGCAGTGGTGATTACCTTGGCTCCACAGATACGCAGTATTTT.

A single count supports this clone. The V and J genes are TRBV18 and TRBJ1-3; D remains unclear. The CDR3 consists of 14 residues. Trimming took 0 bases from V and 4 from J, leaving 7 bases between them. Germline lookup yields CDR1 KGHSH and CDR2 LQKENI. The CDR3 DNA is TGTGCCAGCTCACCACCGGTGGGCGGAAACACCATATATTTT. This sequence encodes CASSPPVGGNTIYF.

CDR3 in DNA: TGTGCCAGCATTGGGCAGGGGGCTGGGGAGAACACTGAAGCTTTCTTT. This gives the protein CASIGQGAGENTEAFF. The rearrangement uses TRBV28 and TRBJ1-1; 8 nucleotides align to TRBD1. Germline values: CDR1 MDHEN, CDR2 SYDVKM. This CDR3 region has 16 residues. Trimming at V came to 7 bases and at J to 1 base, leaving 11 bases not matched to a gene.

V usage is TRBV7-9 and J usage is TRBJ2-1; TRBD2 matches at 11 bases. Germline V gives CDR1 SEHNR, CDR2 FQNEAQ (reference sequence). The CDR3 has 16 residues. Trimming removed 5 bases from V and 8 bases from J; junction bases left unmatched: 11. This chain's CDR3 is CASSLGASGGWYEQFF. CDR3 DNA: TGTGCCAGCAGCCTCGGGGCTAGCGGGGGGTGGTATGAGCAGTTCTTC.

The CDR3 DNA is TGTGCCAGCAGTCCCCCCCTTGGGCTGGCGGATACGCAGTATTTT. This sequence encodes CASSPPLGLADTQYF. The rearrangement uses TRBV27 and TRBJ2-3; D uncertain. Germline V CDR1 and CDR2: MNHEY, SMNVEV (reference sequence). The CDR3 loop spans 15 amino acids. Trimming left V 5 bases short and J 6 bases short, with 18 bases between.

This clone came up a few times. J is TRBJ2-1 and V is TRBV5-4; D gene ambiguous. Per germline, CDR1 SGHNT and CDR2 YYREEE (reference sequence). V was clipped by 2 bases and J by 9 bases, with 12 bases between them. The CDR3 sequence is 13 residues long. The DNA of the CDR3 is TGTGCCAGCAGCTTCGGTTCTATGGTTGAGCAGTTCTTC. It is translated as CASSFGSMVEQFF.

This sequence joins TRBV5-1 and TRBJ1-6; D is unresolved. CDR3 size: 15 residues. Germline V gene sequence: CDR1 SGHRS, CDR2 YFSETQ. Trimming removed 4 bases from V and 0 bases from J, with 8 bases in between. DNA of the CDR3: TGCGCCAGCAGCCCCCTAAGCTCCTATAATTCACCCCTCCACTTT. It is translated as CASSPLSSYNSPLHF. Together with reference TRBV5-1 and TRBJ1-6, the CDR3 gives the full variable domain: KAGVTQTPRYLIKTRGQQVTLSCSPISGHRSVSWYQQTPGQGLQFLFEYFSETQRNKGNFPGRFSGRQFSNSRSEMNVSTLELGDSALYLCASSPLSSYNSPLHFGNGTRLTVT.

This sequence joins TRBV18 and TRBJ2-3; D might be TRBD2 (6 bases). Per germline, CDR1 KGHSH and CDR2 LQKENI. Trimming removed 3 bases at V and 5 bases at J, with 27 bases between. This CDR3 has 19 amino acids. Here the CDR3 reads CASSPFAARGSSVGDTQYF. CDR3 sequence (DNA): TGTGCCAGCTCACCTTTCGCAGCGCGGGGTAGTAGCGTCGGAGATACGCAGTATTTT. The complete variable domain, with remaining parts taken from reference TRBV18 and TRBJ2-3, reads NAGVMQNPRHLVRRRGQEARLRCSPMKGHSHVYWYRQLPEEGLKFMVYLQKENIIDESGMPKERFSAEFPKEGPSILRIQQVVRGDSAAYFCASSPFAARGSSVGDTQYFGPGTRLTVL.

This clone has a handful of counts. This sequence joins TRBV7-9 and TRBJ1-3, with D perhaps matching TRBD1 (6 bases). CDR3 length equals 15 residues. Trimming stripped 7 bases from V and 0 bases from J, with 13 bases between. CDR1 and CDR2 from the germline V gene are SEHNR and FQNEAQ (reference sequence). CDR3 amino acids: CASTGVWGSGNTIYF. In DNA form, the CDR3 reads TGTGCCAGCACAGGGGTTTGGGGCTCTGGAAACACCATATATTTT. The whole variable domain, remainder taken from reference TRBV7-9 and TRBJ1-3, is DTGVSQNPRHKITKRGQNVTFRCDPISEHNRLYWYRQTLGQGPEFLTYFQNEAQLEKSRLLSDRFSAERPKGSFSTLEIQRTEQGDSAMYLCASTGVWGSGNTIYFGEGSWLTVV.

V gene TRBV7-6 combines with J gene TRBJ2-3, with D hard to call. Trimming shortened V by 2 bases and J by 0 bases, and 9 bases separated the two germline ends. The CDR3 extends over 15 amino acids. CDR1 and CDR2 from the germline V gene are SGHVS and FNYEAQ. This CDR3 reads CASSLHATSTDTQYF. CDR3 nucleotide sequence: TGTGCCAGCAGCTTACACGCCACTAGCACAGATACGCAGTATTTT.

The gene calls are TRBV6-1 and TRBJ1-5; 8 bases agree with TRBD1. The V segment lost 4 bases and the J segment 11 bases; nucleotides outside the gene matches: 13. Germline CDR1 and CDR2: MNHNS and SASEGT. The CDR3 sequence is 15 residues long. CDR3 in amino acids: CASSGQGWVGGTQHF. CDR3 sequence (DNA): TGTGCCAGCAGTGGACAGGGGTGGGTCGGAGGGACCCAGCATTTT.